The clone carrying this TCR beta chain was recorded at least ten times. Its antigen is not known. Between the trimmed V and J ends, which lost 5 bases and 2 bases, there was a span of 21 bases. From germline, CDR1 is SGHTA and CDR2 FQGNSA. There are 17 residues in the CDR3. This sample is drawn from a study of T-cell reconstitution after alpha-beta-depleted transplantation in children. Study-wide points: There were some patients whose high TCRbeta diversity at day 60 came from surviving recipient T cells and thymic progenitors. About two months after transplant, alpha-beta T cells reportedly came from several hundred expanded graft clones. The authors attributed T-cell counts and diversity one year after transplant mostly to newly produced T cells.

Unique molecular identifiers were incorporated when the TCRbeta library was constructed. TCRdb reprocessed the PCR reads via MiXCR and lists one record per CDR3 protein. Of approximately 630,000 distinct CDR3 sequences detected, under 15% appear once; the ten largest clones hold 0.79%. The material was PBMCs, obtained before TCRalphabeta/CD19-depleted stem cell transplant. The V and J genes are TRBV7-2 and TRBJ2-5; TRBD1 or TRBD2 may be the D gene (6 bases each). This clonotype was obtained from a girl aged 2-10 years with congenital amegakaryocytic thrombocytopenia, due to receive a stem cell transplant. Written as DNA, the CDR3 is TGTGCCAGCAGCCCCCGGGGGCGGCTAGGGACACAAGAGACCCAGTACTTC. It translates to CASSPRGRLGTQETQYF.